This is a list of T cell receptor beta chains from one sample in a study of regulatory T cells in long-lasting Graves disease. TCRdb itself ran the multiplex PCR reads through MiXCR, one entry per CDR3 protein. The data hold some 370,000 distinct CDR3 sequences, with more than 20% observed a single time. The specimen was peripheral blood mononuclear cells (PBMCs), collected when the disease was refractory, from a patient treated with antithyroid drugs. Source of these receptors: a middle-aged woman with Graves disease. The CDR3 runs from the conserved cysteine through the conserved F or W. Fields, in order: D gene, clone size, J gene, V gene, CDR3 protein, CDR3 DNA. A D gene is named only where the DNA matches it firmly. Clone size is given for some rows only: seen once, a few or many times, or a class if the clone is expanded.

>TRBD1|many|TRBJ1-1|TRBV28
CASTYDRGRTEAFF
TGTGCCAGCACATACGACAGGGGACGAACTGAAGCTTTCTTT
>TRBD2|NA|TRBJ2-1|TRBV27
CASSLTAGGTGYRTYNEQFF
TGTGCCAGCAGTTTAACGGCGGGAGGGACCGGCTATAGGACCTACAATGAGCAGTTCTTC
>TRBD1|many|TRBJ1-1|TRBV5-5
CASSWVVRSGGTEAFF
TGTGCCAGCAGCTGGGTTGTTAGGTCAGGGGGGACTGAAGCTTTCTTT
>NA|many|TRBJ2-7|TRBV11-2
CASSLLTGAPYEQYF
TGTGCCAGCAGCCTTCTTACCGGGGCCCCCTACGAGCAGTACTTC
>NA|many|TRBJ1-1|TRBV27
CATFTNTEAFF
TGTGCCACCTTTACGAACACTGAAGCTTTCTTT
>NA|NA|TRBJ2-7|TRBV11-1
CASSYGLEDEQYF
TGTGCCAGCAGCTACGGACTGGAGGACGAGCAGTACTTC
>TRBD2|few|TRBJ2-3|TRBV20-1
CSADYGLAGGPYFGTDTQYF
TGCAGTGCCGACTACGGTCTAGCGGGAGGGCCTTACTTCGGCACAGATACGCAGTATTTT
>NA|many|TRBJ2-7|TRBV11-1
CASSFSEGYEQYF
TGTGCCAGCAGCTTTTCCGAGGGCTACGAGCAGTACTTC
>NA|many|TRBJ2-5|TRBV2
CASNVGSSSETQYF
TGTGCCAGCAATGTCGGCTCGTCGTCGGAGACCCAGTACTTC
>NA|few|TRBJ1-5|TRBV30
CAWSQGLSNQPQHF
TGTGCCTGGAGCCAGGGATTAAGCAATCAGCCCCAGCATTTT
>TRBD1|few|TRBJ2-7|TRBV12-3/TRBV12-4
CASSSRQGTYEQYF
TGTGCCAGCAGTAGTAGACAGGGTACCTACGAGCAGTACTTC
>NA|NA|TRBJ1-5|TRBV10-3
CAISAGGSNQPQHF
TGTGCCATCAGTGCTGGAGGTTCCAATCAGCCCCAGCATTTT
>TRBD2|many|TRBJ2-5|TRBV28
CASSSAGARETQYF
TGTGCCAGCAGTTCGGCGGGAGCGAGGGAGACCCAGTACTTC
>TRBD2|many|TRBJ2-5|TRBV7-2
CASSPLGLAETQYF
TGTGCCAGCAGCCCCTTGGGACTAGCAGAGACCCAGTACTTC
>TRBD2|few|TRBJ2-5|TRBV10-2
CASRSREFQETQYF
TGCGCCAGCAGATCGCGGGAGTTCCAAGAGACCCAGTACTTC
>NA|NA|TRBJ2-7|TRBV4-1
CASSLGPQTGEQYF
TGCGCCAGCAGCCTGGGACCACAAACGGGGGAGCAGTACTTC
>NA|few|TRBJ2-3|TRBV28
CASSQLAASLSTDTQYF
TGTGCCAGCAGTCAACTGGCGGCAAGTCTCAGCACAGATACGCAGTATTTT
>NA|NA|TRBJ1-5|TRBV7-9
CASQKQGSNQPQHF
TGTGCCAGCCAAAAACAGGGTTCTAATCAGCCCCAGCATTTT
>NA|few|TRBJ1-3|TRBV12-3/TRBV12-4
CASTWGLSGNTIYF
TGTGCCAGCACCTGGGGCCTCTCTGGAAACACCATATATTTT
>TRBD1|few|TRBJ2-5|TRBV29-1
CSVRGQGIETQYF
TGCAGCGTTAGAGGACAGGGTATAGAGACCCAGTACTTC
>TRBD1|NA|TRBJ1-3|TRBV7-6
CASSFTTGGNTIYF
TGTGCCAGCAGCTTCACGACAGGGGGAAACACCATATATTTT
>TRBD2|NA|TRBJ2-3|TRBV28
CASSILAGSTDTQYF
TGTGCCAGCAGTATTCTAGCGGGCAGCACAGATACGCAGTATTTT
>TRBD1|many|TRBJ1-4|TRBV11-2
CASGGQGYEKLFF
TGTGCCAGCGGGGGACAGGGGTATGAAAAACTGTTTTTT
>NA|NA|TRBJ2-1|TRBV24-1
CATSGAVTAGYNEQFF
TGTGCCACCAGTGGCGCCGTAACGGCGGGGTACAATGAGCAGTTCTTC
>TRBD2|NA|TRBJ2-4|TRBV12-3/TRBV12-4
CASRTSEKNIQYF
TGTGCCAGCAGGACTAGCGAAAAAAACATTCAGTACTTC
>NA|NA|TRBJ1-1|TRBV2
CASSEVQGRGTEAFF
TGTGCCAGCAGTGAAGTACAGGGTCGCGGTACTGAAGCTTTCTTT
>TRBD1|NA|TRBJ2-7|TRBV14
CASSHWTGGLYEQYF
TGTGCCAGCAGCCACTGGACAGGGGGACTCTACGAGCAGTACTTC
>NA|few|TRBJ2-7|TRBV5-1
CASSFQGSSEQYF
TGCGCCAGCAGCTTCCAGGGTAGTAGCGAGCAGTACTTC
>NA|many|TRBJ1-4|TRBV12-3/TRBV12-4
CASSRGPGYEKLFF
TGTGCCAGCAGTAGGGGACCGGGTTATGAAAAACTGTTTTTT
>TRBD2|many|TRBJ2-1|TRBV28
CASSRGTSAYNEQFF
TGTGCCAGCAGTAGGGGGACTAGCGCTTACAATGAGCAGTTCTTC
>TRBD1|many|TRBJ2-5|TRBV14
CASSRRAGGQETQYF
TGTGCCAGCAGCCGCCGAGCAGGGGGACAAGAGACCCAGTACTTC